Listed here are 5 T cell receptor beta chains from one sample, sequenced in a study of T cell responses to AZD1222 COVID-19 vaccine. Some clones are missing from TCRdb's copy, which holds only in-frame ones; the method was immunoSEQ multiplex PCR. The sample yields around 130,000 clones, 70% to 90% seen once. This specimen was peripheral blood, taken on day 0 of AZD1222 vaccination. All receptors derive from an adult in good health.

The chain combines TRBV5-6 with TRBJ1-3; D ambiguous. The CDR3 runs 14 residues. Germline lookup yields CDR1 SGHDT and CDR2 YYEEEE. Between the trimmed V and J ends, which lost 0 bases and 3 bases, there was a span of 7 bases. Written as DNA, the CDR3 is TGTGCCAGCAGCTTGGGAAGGGTTGGAAACACCATATATTTT. Protein sequence: CASSLGRVGNTIYF.

This chain joins TRBV29-1 and TRBJ1-2; D may be TRBD1 (5 bases). Germline loops: CDR1 SQVTM, CDR2 ANQGSEA. This CDR3 is built from 12 residues. Trimming took off 7 bases at V and 1 base at J, with 10 bases between the two ends. CDR3 protein: CSAHQGNYGYTF. The CDR3, as DNA: TGCAGCGCACATCAGGGTAACTATGGCTACACCTTC.

The rearrangement links TRBV7-2 to TRBJ1-1, with 8 bases matching TRBD1. CDR1 and CDR2 (germline): SGHTA, FQGNSA. V was pared by 6 bases and J by 8 bases, with 8 bases of the junction left unmatched. CDR3 length equals 13 residues. The CDR3 protein is CASSLLAGGEAFF. For the CDR3, the DNA is TGTGCCAGCAGTTTATTAGCAGGGGGCGAAGCTTTCTTT.

The chain links TRBV10-2 to TRBJ2-5; D ambiguous. The CDR3 has 14 residues. The germline V gene encodes CDR1 WSHSY and CDR2 SAAADI. V dropped 2 bases and J dropped 5 bases, with 12 bases sitting between them. For the CDR3, the DNA is TGCGCCAGCAGTGAGGCAAGGCTCGGGGAGACCCAGTACTTC. This sequence encodes CASSEARLGETQYF.

The V gene is TRBV12-3 or TRBV12-4, the J gene TRBJ1-5; D is undetermined. V lost 6 bases and J lost 6, with 12 bases in between. CDR3 length: 13 residues. The CDR3 here is CASRFTARQPQHF. CDR3 bases: TGTGCCAGCAGGTTCACAGCGCGTCAGCCCCAGCATTTT.